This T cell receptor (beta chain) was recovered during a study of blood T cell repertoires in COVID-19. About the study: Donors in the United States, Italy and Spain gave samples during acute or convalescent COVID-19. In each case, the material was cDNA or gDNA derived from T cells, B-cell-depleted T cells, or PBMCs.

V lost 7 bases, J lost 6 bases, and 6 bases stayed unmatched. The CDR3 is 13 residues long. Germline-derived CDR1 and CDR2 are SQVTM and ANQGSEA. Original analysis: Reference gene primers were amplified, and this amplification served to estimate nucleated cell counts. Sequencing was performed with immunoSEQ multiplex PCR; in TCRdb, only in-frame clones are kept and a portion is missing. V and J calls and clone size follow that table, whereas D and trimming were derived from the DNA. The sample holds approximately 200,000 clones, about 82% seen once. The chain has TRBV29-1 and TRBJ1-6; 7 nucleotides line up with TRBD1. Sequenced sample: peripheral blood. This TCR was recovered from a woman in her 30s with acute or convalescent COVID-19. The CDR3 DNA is TGCAGCGCCTCGGAGGGGGCTAATTCACCCCTCCACTTT. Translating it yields CSASEGANSPLHF.